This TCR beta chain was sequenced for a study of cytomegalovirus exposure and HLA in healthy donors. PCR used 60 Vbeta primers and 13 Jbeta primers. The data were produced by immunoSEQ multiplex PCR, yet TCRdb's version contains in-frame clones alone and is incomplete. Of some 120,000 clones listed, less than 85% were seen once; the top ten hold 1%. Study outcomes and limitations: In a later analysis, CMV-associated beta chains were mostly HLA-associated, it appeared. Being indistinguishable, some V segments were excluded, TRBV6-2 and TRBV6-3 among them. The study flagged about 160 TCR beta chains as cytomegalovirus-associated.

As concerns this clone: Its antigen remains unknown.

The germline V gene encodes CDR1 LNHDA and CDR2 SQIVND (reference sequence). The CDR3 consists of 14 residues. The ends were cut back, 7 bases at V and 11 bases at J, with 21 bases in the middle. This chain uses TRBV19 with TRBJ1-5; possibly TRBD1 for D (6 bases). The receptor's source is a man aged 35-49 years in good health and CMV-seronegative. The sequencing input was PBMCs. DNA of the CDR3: TGTGCCAGTAATCCTAGCAGGGGTTCAATGACCCAGCATTTT. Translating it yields CASNPSRGSMTQHF.